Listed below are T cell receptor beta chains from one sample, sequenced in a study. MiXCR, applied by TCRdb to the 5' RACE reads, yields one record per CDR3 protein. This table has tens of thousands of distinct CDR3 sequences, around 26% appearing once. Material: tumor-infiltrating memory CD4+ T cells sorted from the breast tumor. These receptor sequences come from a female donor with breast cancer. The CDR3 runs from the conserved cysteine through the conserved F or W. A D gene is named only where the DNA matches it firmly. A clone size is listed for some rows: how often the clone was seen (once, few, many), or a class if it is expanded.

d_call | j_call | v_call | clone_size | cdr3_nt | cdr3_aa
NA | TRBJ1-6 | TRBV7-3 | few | TGTGCCAGCAGCTTTCAAGCTCATTCACCCCTCCACTTT | CASSFQAHSPLHF
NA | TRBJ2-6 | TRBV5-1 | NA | TGCGCCAGCAGTTTTGGCGGGGCCAACGTCCTGACTTTC | CASSFGGANVLTF
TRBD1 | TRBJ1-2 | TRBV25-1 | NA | TGTGCCAGCAGTGCCCCGACAGGGATCGGCGGCTACACCTTC | CASSAPTGIGGYTF
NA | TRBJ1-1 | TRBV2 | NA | TGTGCCAGCAGACTACAGTCCGAAGCTTTCTTT | CASRLQSEAFF
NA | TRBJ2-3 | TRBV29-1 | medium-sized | TGCAGCGTCGAAGGGGGCGCGGGGACAGATACGCAGTATTTT | CSVEGGAGTDTQYF
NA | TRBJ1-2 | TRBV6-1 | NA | TGTGCCAGCAGGGCCCCCGGTGAGGCCCTCTATGGCTACACCTTC | CASRAPGEALYGYTF
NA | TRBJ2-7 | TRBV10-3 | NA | TGTGCTTCCAAGGGGGGGAATGGGGGCGAGCAGTACTTC | CASKGGNGGEQYF
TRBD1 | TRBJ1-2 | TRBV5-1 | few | TGCGCCAGCAGCCATGGGACAGGGGATGGCTACACCTTC | CASSHGTGDGYTF
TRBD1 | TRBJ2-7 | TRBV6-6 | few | TGTGCCAGCAGTTACGGGACAGTGAGCTCCTACGAGCAGTACTTC | CASSYGTVSSYEQYF
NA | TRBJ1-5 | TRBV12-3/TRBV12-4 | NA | TGTGCCAGCAGCAAGGAGCCGCTCAATCAGCCCCAGCATTTT | CASSKEPLNQPQHF
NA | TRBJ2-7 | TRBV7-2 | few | TGTGCCAGCAGCTTCACAGGGTCGGGTGGCTACGAGCAGTACTTC | CASSFTGSGGYEQYF
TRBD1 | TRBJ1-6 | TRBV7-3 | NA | TGTGCCAGCAGCCCGACAGGGGATAATTCACCCCTCCACTTT | CASSPTGDNSPLHF
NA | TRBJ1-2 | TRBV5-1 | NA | TGCGCCAGCAGCAGTACAGGGTACCCGGGGTATGGCTACACCTTC | CASSSTGYPGYGYTF
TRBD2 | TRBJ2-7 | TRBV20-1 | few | TGCAGTGCTAGCCCGACTAGCGGAGGCGAGCAGTACTTC | CSASPTSGGEQYF
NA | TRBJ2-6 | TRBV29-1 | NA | TGCAGCGTTGAATGGGTGCTAAGCTCTGGGGCCAACGTCCTGACTTTC | CSVEWVLSSGANVLTF
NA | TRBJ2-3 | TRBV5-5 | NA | TGTGCCAGCAGCTCTCCCGGGTCCACAGATACGCAGTATTTT | CASSSPGSTDTQYF
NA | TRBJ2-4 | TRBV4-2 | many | TGTGCCAGCAGCCAAGACAGGCTTGAGCAAAACATTCAGTACTTC | CASSQDRLEQNIQYF
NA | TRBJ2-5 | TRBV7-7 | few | TGTGCTAGCAGCTTAGACGTCTCGGGGACCCAGTACTTC | CASSLDVSGTQYF
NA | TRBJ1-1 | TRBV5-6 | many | TGTGCCAGCAGCTTGTGGGGGGGACTGAACACTGAAGCTTTCTTT | CASSLWGGLNTEAFF
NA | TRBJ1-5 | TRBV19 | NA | TGTGCCAGTAGCCCCCCCGGAAGGGATGGCCAGCCCCAGCATTTT | CASSPPGRDGQPQHF
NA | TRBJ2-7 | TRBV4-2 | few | TGTGCCAGCAGCCAAGATTCCGCCCACCAGCAGTACTTC | CASSQDSAHQQYF
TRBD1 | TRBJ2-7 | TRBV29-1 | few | TGCAGCGTTGGAGGGGGCACAGCCGAGCAGTACTTC | CSVGGGTAEQYF
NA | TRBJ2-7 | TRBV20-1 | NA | TGCAGTGCTAGAGTCGCTAGGAGCTCCTACGAGCAGTACTTC | CSARVARSSYEQYF
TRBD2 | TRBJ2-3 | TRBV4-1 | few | TGCGCCAGCGCACCTTTGGGCCAGGCGGGAGGAGCCGATACGCAGTATTTT | CASAPLGQAGGADTQYF
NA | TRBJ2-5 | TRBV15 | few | TGTGCCACCAGCAAACAGGGTTTTCAAGAGACCCAGTACTTC | CATSKQGFQETQYF
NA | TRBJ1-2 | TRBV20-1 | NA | TGCAGTGCTAGATGGCAGCCCTATGGCTACACCTTC | CSARWQPYGYTF
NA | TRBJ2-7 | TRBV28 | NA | TGTGCCAGCAGGGACAGCCCCGACGAGCAGTACTTC | CASRDSPDEQYF
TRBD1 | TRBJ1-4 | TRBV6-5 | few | TGTGCCAGCAGAGGGACAGGGGGTGGAGAAAAACTGTTTTTT | CASRGTGGGEKLFF
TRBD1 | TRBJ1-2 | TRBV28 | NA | TGTGCCAGCAGCCGACCGGGACAGGGGGGCTATGGCTACACCTTC | CASSRPGQGGYGYTF
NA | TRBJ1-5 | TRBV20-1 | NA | TGCAGTGCTAGAGATCGTACAGGGTCGGGTCAGCCCCAGCATTTT | CSARDRTGSGQPQHF
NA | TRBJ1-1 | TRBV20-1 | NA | TGCAGTGCTAGAGATAAGGGGAGGCCGGGGGCGAACACTAAAGCTTTCTTT | CSARDKGRPGANTKAFF
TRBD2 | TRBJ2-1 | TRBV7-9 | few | TGTGCCAGCAGCTTTCCCGGGACTAACAATGAGCAGTTCTTC | CASSFPGTNNEQFF
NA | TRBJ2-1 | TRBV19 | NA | TGTGCCAGTAGTACTTCCAGGATGGCCGAGCAGTTCTTC | CASSTSRMAEQFF
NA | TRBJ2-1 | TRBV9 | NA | TGTGCCAGCAGCGTAGATGCCAATGAGCAGTTCTTC | CASSVDANEQFF
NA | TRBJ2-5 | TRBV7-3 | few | TGTGCCAGCAGCTTTACCAGGTCGGAGACCCAGTACTTC | CASSFTRSETQYF
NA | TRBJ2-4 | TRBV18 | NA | TGTGCCAGCTCACCAGAGTGGGAAAACATTCAGTACTTC | CASSPEWENIQYF